Following are 23 T cell receptor beta chains from one sample sequenced in a study of T cells of healthy individuals. TCRdb re-derived calls from the 5' RACE reads in MiXCR, one entry per CDR3 protein. The data show about 63,000 distinct CDR3 sequences, with around 15% seen just once and around 4.7% held by the top ten. Source of these receptors: a human donor in good health.

In its sample, this clonotype was seen a few times. The chain couples TRBV7-9 to TRBJ2-6, with TRBD1 matching 11 bases. CDR1 SEHNR and CDR2 FQNEAQ come from the germline V gene (reference sequence). The CDR3 totals 17 residues. With 4 bases clipped from V and 0 bases from J, the junction kept 2 bases outside the gene matches. For the CDR3, the DNA is TGTGCCAGCAGCTGGGGGACAGGGGGCTCTGGGGCCAACGTCCTGACTTTC. This translates into CASSWGTGGSGANVLTF. Supplemented by reference TRBV7-9 and TRBJ2-6, the full variable domain reads DTGVSQNPRHKITKRGQNVTFRCDPISEHNRLYWYRQTLGQGPEFLTYFQNEAQLEKSRLLSDRFSAERPKGSFSTLEIQRTEQGDSAMYLCASSWGTGGSGANVLTFGAGSRLTVL.

The chain combines TRBV6-1 with TRBJ2-3; unclear D gene. Germline CDR1 is MNHNS and CDR2 is SASEGT. The CDR3 has 15 amino acids. The V end was cut by 0 bases, the J end by 4 bases, with 11 bases between. This CDR3 is CASSEAYQSPDTQYF. The CDR3 DNA follows: TGTGCCAGCAGTGAAGCATACCAATCCCCAGATACGCAGTATTTT.

There are many counts of this clonotype. This chain connects TRBV20-1 to TRBJ2-7, with D perhaps matching TRBD1 (6 bases). The CDR3 extends over 15 amino acids. Germline assignment: CDR1 DFQATT and CDR2 SNEGSKA (reference sequence). Trimming stripped 0 bases from V and 4 bases from J, with 16 bases between. Written as DNA, the CDR3 is TGCAGTGCTAGAGATAGGGGCAGGGGCCCGTACGAGCAGTACTTC. This gives the protein CSARDRGRGPYEQYF.

The table lists this clonotype with a count of one. The chain couples TRBV24-1 to TRBJ2-5; 9 bases agree with TRBD1. The CDR3 length is 16 residues. Trimming at V came to 4 bases and at J to 5 bases, leaving 10 bases not matched to a gene. The germline V gene has CDR1 KGHDR and CDR2 SFDVKD. This CDR3 is CATSDPTGGVAETQYF. CDR3 DNA sequence: TGTGCCACCAGTGACCCCACAGGGGGCGTAGCGGAGACCCAGTACTTC.

This clonotype was observed many times. This chain uses TRBV19 with TRBJ2-3, with a possible D match to TRBD1 (5 bases). Trimming shortened V by 5 bases and J by 0 bases, and 15 bases separated the two germline ends. The germline CDR1 and CDR2 sequences are LNHDA and SQIVND (reference sequence). The CDR3 spans 16 residues. CDR3 sequence reads: CASSFRSGISTDTQYF. The CDR3 nucleotides read TGTGCCAGTAGTTTCCGATCAGGGATTAGCACAGATACGCAGTATTTT. The full variable domain, with the rest looked up from reference TRBV19 and TRBJ2-3, is DGGITQSPKYLFRKEGQNVTLSCEQNLNHDAMYWYRQDPGQGLRLIYYSQIVNDFQKGDIAEGYSVSREKKESFPLTVTSAQKNPTAFYLCASSFRSGISTDTQYFGPGTRLTVL.

The chain recombines TRBV5-1 with TRBJ1-5, with D hard to call. V was trimmed by 4 bases and J by 0 bases, leaving 11 bases between them. Germline CDR1 and CDR2: SGHRS and YFSETQ. CDR3 length: 15 residues. In DNA form, the CDR3 reads TGCGCCAGCAGCCCGTCCGGAAATAGCAATCAGCCCCAGCATTTT. Its translation is CASSPSGNSNQPQHF.

V is TRBV6-2 or TRBV6-3 and J is TRBJ2-2; D is unclear. CDR1 MNHEY and CDR2 SVGEGT come from the germline V gene. The CDR3 runs to 13 residues. Trimming took 6 bases from V and 6 from J, leaving 11 bases between them. CDR3 sequence: CASSDKLAGELFF. For the CDR3, the DNA is TGTGCCAGCAGCGACAAGCTTGCCGGGGAGCTGTTTTTT.

The genes are TRBV28 and TRBJ2-4; 8 bases are shared with TRBD1. The CDR3 is made up of 15 amino acids. The germline gives CDR1 MDHEN, CDR2 SYDVKM. Germline trimming cut 6 bases from V and 1 base from J; bases unmatched to any gene: 5. CDR3 amino acids: CASSGQGWAKNIQYF. In DNA form, the CDR3 reads TGTGCCAGCAGCGGACAGGGCTGGGCCAAAAACATTCAGTACTTC.

In the case of this clonotype: A much larger clone lies a single base off, so this may be a read error. V and J are TRBV2 and TRBJ2-4; a possible D gene is TRBD1 (6 bases). Germline V lookup: CDR1 SNHLY, CDR2 FYNNEI. This CDR3 comprises 15 residues. In DNA form, the CDR3 reads TGTGCCAGCAAAGGACAGATGTTAGCCAAAAACATTCAGAACTTC. Translating it yields CASKGQMLAKNIQNF.

This chain uses TRBV5-1 with TRBJ2-7; D unresolved. The V and J ends lost 0 bases and 2 bases respectively, with 6 bases between them. The CDR3 contains 13 residues. Germline V lookup: CDR1 SGHRS, CDR2 YFSETQ. This CDR3 is CASSLEATYEQYF. The CDR3 DNA reads TGCGCCAGCAGCTTGGAGGCAACCTACGAGCAGTACTTC. The complete variable domain, with remaining parts taken from reference TRBV5-1 and TRBJ2-7, reads KAGVTQTPRYLIKTRGQQVTLSCSPISGHRSVSWYQQTPGQGLQFLFEYFSETQRNKGNFPGRFSGRQFSNSRSEMNVSTLELGDSALYLCASSLEATYEQYFGPGTRLTVT.

The chain combines TRBV2 with TRBJ2-5; 7 positions agree with TRBD1. Per the germline V gene, CDR1 is SNHLY and CDR2 is FYNNEI. The CDR3 contains 15 residues. V dropped 7 bases and J dropped 5; count of bases not matched to a gene: 13. The CDR3 here is CASTSRQGGGETQYF. CDR3 sequence (DNA): TGTGCCAGCACTTCCCGACAGGGCGGTGGCGAGACCCAGTACTTC.

This clonotype was picked up a small number of times. J is TRBJ2-1 and V is TRBV4-1; perhaps TRBD1 as D (5 bases). The V end was cut by 5 bases, the J end by 1 base, with 15 bases between. CDR1 MGHRA and CDR2 YSYEKL come from the germline V gene. The CDR3 is 16 amino acids. The CDR3: CASSYRFLISYNEQFF. CDR3 bases: TGCGCCAGCAGCTACAGGTTCCTAATTTCCTACAATGAGCAGTTCTTC.

This clonotype has a count of ten or more. The chain has TRBV7-2 and TRBJ2-1; 10 bases map to TRBD2. Germline CDR1 SGHTA, CDR2 FQGNSA. V dropped 3 bases and J dropped 10; count of bases not matched to a gene: 9. The length of the CDR3 is 15 residues. Written as DNA, the CDR3 is TGTGCCAGCAGCTTCGCTAGCGGGAGAGATGAGGAGCAGTTCTTC. Its translation: CASSFASGRDEEQFF. The variable domain in full, with the rest retrieved from reference TRBV7-2 and TRBJ2-1, is GAGVSQSPSNKVTEKGKDVELRCDPISGHTALYWYRQSLGQGLEFLIYFQGNSAPDKSGLPSDRFSAERTGGSVSTLTIQRTQQEDSAVYLCASSFASGRDEEQFFGPGTRLTVL.

This clonotype was seen many times. The V call is TRBV4-3, the J call TRBJ2-2; 7 nucleotides agree with TRBD2. After removal of 2 bases from V and 6 bases from J, the junction contained 9 bases not matched to a gene. Germline V gives CDR1 LGHNA, CDR2 YSLEER. The CDR3 sequence is 16 residues long. The CDR3 here is CASSQTNGRWAGELFF. In nucleotides, the CDR3 is TGCGCCAGCAGCCAAACCAACGGGAGGTGGGCCGGGGAGCTGTTTTTT.

V gene TRBV21-1 combines with J gene TRBJ2-5; the table calls TRBD2, which could not be checked here. TRBV21-1 is a pseudogene locus. This CDR3 has 15 amino acids. The CDR3 here is CASSRSTGALETQYF. DNA of the CDR3: TGTGCCAGCAGCAGAAGTACCGGGGCTTTAGAGACCCAGTACTTC.

The CDR3 loop is CSARDSWAYEQYF. The CDR3, as DNA: TGCAGTGCAAGGGACAGTTGGGCCTACGAGCAGTACTTC. This chain links TRBV20-1 with TRBJ2-7; 7 bases match TRBD1. Germline CDR1 reads DFQATT; CDR2 reads SNEGSKA (reference sequence). V shed 6 bases, J shed 2 bases, and the junction held 7 bases outside the gene matches. This CDR3 has 13 residues.

The chain recombines TRBV19 with TRBJ2-4; no clear D. CDR1 is LNHDA, CDR2 SQIVND, per germline (reference sequence). The ends were cut back, 3 bases at V and 2 bases at J, with 11 bases in the middle. The length of the CDR3 is 15 residues. The CDR3 nucleotides read TGTGCCAGTAGTATTTTGGCGAAGTCCAAAAACATTCAGTACTTC. Protein: CASSILAKSKNIQYF.

The table lists this clonotype with a few counts. The chain is built from TRBV20-1 and TRBJ2-6; D is unclear. The germline V and J ends were trimmed by 0 bases and 1 base, with 7 bases remaining between them. The CDR3 is 15 residues long. The germline V gene encodes CDR1 DFQATT and CDR2 SNEGSKA (reference sequence). CDR3 bases: TGCAGTGCTAGAGATGGGATTTCTGGGGCCAACGTCCTGACTTTC. Its translation: CSARDGISGANVLTF.

V and J are TRBV12-3 or TRBV12-4 and TRBJ2-5, with 7 positions matching TRBD2. The CDR3 is 13 amino acids. Trimming cost V 5 bases and J 5 bases; bases outside gene matches: 5. The CDR3 nucleotides are TGTGCCAGCAGTCGGAGACTAGCTGAGACCCAGTACTTC. It specifies CASSRRLAETQYF.

The rearrangement joins TRBV20-1 to TRBJ2-2; D gene unclear. Germline V gene sequence: CDR1 DFQATT, CDR2 SNEGSKA (reference sequence). The V and J ends lost 6 bases and 1 base respectively, with 9 bases between them. This CDR3 has 13 residues. The CDR3 reads CSAAQQNTGELFF. DNA for the CDR3: TGCAGTGCCGCCCAGCAGAACACCGGGGAGCTGTTTTTT.

This clonotype has at least ten counts. Here the CDR3 reads CASSGQGAQPQHF. The CDR3 bases are TGTGCCAGCAGTGGACAGGGGGCACAACCCCAGCATTTT. The rearrangement joins TRBV2 to TRBJ1-5; 10 bases map to TRBD1. This CDR3 contains 13 residues. CDR1 and CDR2 (germline): SNHLY, FYNNEI. V lost 4 bases to trimming and J lost 10 bases; unmatched junction nucleotides: 4.

There are a few counts of this clonotype. The chain has TRBV2 and TRBJ2-5, with 7 bases lining up with TRBD1. Germline assignment: CDR1 SNHLY and CDR2 FYNNEI. V trimming: 8 bases; J trimming: 0 bases; junction bases outside the gene matches: 0. The CDR3 runs to 12 residues. The CDR3 sequence is CASGTDQETQYF. The CDR3 bases are TGTGCCAGCGGGACAGACCAAGAGACCCAGTACTTC.

In its sample, this clonotype was seen many times. The rearrangement joins TRBV6-2 or TRBV6-3 to TRBJ1-1; D is possibly TRBD1 (5 bases). Trimming removed 6 bases at V and 1 base at J, with 15 bases between. Germline-derived CDR1 and CDR2 are MNHEY and SVGEGT. The CDR3 spans 15 residues. CDR3 DNA: TGTGCCAGCAGCCTCACAGACAGCAGGAACACTGAAGCTTTCTTT. It translates to CASSLTDSRNTEAFF.